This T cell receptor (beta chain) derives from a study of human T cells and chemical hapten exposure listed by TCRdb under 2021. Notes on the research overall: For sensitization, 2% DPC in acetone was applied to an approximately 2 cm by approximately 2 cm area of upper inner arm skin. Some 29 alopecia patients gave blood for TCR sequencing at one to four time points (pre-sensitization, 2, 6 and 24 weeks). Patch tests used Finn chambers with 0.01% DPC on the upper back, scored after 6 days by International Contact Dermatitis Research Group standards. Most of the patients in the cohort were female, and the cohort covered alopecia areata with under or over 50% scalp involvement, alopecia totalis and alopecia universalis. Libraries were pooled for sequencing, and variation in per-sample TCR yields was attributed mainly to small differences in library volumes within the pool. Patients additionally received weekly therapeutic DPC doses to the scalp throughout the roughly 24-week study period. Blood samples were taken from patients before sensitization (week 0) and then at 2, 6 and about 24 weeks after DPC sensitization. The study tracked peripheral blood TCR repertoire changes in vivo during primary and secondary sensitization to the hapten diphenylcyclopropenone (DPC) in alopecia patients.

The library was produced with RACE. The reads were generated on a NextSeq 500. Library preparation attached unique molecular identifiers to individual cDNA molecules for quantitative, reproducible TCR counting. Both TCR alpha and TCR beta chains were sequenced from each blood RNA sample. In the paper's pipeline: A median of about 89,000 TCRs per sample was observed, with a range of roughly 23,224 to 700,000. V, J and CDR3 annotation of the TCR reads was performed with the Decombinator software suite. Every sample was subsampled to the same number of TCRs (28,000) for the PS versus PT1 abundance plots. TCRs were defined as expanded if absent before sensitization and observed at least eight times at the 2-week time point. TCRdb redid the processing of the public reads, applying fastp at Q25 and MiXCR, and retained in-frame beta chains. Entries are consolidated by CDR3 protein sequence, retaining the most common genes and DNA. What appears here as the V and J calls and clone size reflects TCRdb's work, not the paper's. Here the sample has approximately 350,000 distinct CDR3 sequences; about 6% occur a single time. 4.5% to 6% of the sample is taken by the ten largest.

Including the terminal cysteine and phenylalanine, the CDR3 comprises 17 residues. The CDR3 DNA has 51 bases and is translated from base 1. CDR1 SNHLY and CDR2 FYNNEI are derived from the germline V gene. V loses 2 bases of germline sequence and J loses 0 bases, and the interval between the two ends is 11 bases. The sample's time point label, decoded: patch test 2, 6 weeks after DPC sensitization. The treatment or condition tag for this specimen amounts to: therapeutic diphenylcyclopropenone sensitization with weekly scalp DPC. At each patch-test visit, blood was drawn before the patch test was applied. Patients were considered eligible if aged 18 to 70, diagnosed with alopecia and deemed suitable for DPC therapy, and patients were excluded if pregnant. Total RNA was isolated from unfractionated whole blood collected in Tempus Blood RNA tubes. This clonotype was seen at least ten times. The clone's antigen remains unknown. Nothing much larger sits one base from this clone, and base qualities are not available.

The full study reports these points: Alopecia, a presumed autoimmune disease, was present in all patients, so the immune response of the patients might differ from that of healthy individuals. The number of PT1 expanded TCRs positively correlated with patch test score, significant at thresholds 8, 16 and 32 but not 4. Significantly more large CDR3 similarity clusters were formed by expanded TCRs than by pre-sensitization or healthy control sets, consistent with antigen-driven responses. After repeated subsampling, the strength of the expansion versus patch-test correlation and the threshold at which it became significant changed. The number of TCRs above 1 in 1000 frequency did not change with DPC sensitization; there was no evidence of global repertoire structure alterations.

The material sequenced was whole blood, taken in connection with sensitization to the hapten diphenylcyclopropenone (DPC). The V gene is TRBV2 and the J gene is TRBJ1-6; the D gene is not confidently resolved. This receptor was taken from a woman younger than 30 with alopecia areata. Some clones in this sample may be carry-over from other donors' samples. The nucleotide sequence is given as TGTGCCAGCAGTGAATTAGGACGGAGCTCCTATAATTCACCCCTCCACTTT. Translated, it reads CASSELGRSSYNSPLHF. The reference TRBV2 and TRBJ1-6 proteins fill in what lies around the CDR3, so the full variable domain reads EPEVTQTPSHQVTQMGQEVILRCVPISNHLYFYWYRQILGQKVEFLVSFYNNEISEKSEIFDDQFSVERPDGSNFTLKIRSTKLEDSAMYFCASSELGRSSYNSPLHFGNGTRLTVT.